This TCR beta chain was captured in a study of CXCR3-negative and CXCR3-positive naive CD8 T cells. Study-level points and caveats: The study found comparably high diversity in both naive subsets and much lower diversity in memory CD8+ cells. Between one naive subset and the other, surface CD5 was comparable, and TCR strength was inferred from TRB CDR3 properties.

The germline CDR1 and CDR2 sequences are DFQATT and SNEGSKA (reference sequence). The CDR3 spans 14 residues. This clonotype counts as medium-sized by frequency. What it binds is unknown. Via 5' RACE with UMI labels, TRB cDNA libraries were prepared. Reanalyzing the 5' RACE reads, TCRdb keeps one entry per CDR3 protein, without DNA. Its listing shows 20,000 to 25,000 distinct CDR3 sequences. The receptor was derived from a human donor in good health. Some clones in this sample may be carry-over from other donors' samples. The specimen was memory CD8+ T cells from blood. The chain joins TRBV20-1 to TRBJ2-7; with no DNA, the TCRdb D assignment of TRBD2 cannot be verified. The CDR3 here is CSARSTSEWYEQYF.